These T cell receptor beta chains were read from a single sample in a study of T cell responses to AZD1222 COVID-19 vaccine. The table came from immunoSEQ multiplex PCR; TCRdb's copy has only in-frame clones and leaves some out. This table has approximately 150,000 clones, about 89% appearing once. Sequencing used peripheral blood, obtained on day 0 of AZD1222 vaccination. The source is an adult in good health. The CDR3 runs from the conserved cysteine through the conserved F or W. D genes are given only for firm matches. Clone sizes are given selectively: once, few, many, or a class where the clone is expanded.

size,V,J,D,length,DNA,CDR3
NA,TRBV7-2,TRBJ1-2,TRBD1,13,TGTGCCAGCAGCCGGGGACAGAATAGTGGCTACACCTTC,CASSRGQNSGYTF
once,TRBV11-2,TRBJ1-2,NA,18,TGTGCCAGCAACCCACTCCACCGCGGGGCCCAAGCTAACTATGGCTACACCTTC,CASNPLHRGAQANYGYTF
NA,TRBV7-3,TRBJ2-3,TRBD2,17,TGTGCCAGCAGCCGAGAGGGGACTAGCGCTAGCACAGATACGCAGTATTTT,CASSREGTSASTDTQYF
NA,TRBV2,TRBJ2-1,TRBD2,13,TGTGCCAGCAGTGATTCCCGGGGGGGTGAGCAGTTCTTC,CASSDSRGGEQFF
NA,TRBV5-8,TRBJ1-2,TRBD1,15,TGTGCCAGCAGGGGATCGACAGGGCCCAACTATGGCTACACCTTC,CASRGSTGPNYGYTF
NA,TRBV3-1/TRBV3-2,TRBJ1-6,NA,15,TGTGCCAGCAGTAATAGATGGTCCACTAATTCACCCCTCCACTTT,CASSNRWSTNSPLHF
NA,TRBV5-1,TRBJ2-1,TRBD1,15,TGCGCCAGCAGCTTGGGACAGGGGAGGTACAATGAGCAGTTCTTC,CASSLGQGRYNEQFF
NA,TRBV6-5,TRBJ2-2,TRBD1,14,TGTGCCAGCAGTCCCGGGACAGGGGGTGTGGAGCTGTTTTTT,CASSPGTGGVELFF
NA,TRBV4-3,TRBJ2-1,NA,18,TGCGCCAGCAGCCAAGATTGGACTCCAGGGAGGCCTACTAATGAGCAGTTCTTC,CASSQDWTPGRPTNEQFF
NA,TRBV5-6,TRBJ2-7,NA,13,TGTGCCAGCACCCAGCCGGGGAGCTACGAGCAGTACTTC,CASTQPGSYEQYF
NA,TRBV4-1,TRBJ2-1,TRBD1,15,TGCGCCAGCAGCCAAGGGACAGGGCCTTACAATGAGCAGTTCTTC,CASSQGTGPYNEQFF
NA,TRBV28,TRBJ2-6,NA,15,TGTGCCAGCAGTTACCTCGGCTCTGGGGCCAACGTCCTGACTTTC,CASSYLGSGANVLTF
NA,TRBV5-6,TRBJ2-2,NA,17,TGTGCCAGCAGCTCGGAACCAGGGTTATGGGTTACCGGGGAGCTGTTTTTT,CASSSEPGLWVTGELFF
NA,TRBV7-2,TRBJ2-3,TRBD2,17,TGTGCCAGCAGCCGCCCTACTAGCGGCTCAGAGGGGGATACGCAGTATTTT,CASSRPTSGSEGDTQYF
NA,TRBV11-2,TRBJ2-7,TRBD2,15,TGTGCCAGCAGCTTAGTTGGCGGGGGTCTCGACGAGCAGTACTTC,CASSLVGGGLDEQYF
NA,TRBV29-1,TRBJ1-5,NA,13,TGCAGCGTTGAAGAGGGTCGGGGTCAGCCCCAGCATTTT,CSVEEGRGQPQHF
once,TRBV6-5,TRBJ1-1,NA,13,TGTGCCAGCAGTCCAGGGGTGCGCACTGAAGCTTTCTTT,CASSPGVRTEAFF
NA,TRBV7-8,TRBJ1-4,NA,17,TGTGCCAGCAGCCCAACCCCCAAATTGACGGCCCTCGGAAAACTGTTTTTT,CASSPTPKLTALGKLFF
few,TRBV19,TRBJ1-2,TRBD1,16,TGTGCCAGTAGTTGGACAGGGGGCACCGAAACCTATGGCTACACCTTC,CASSWTGGTETYGYTF
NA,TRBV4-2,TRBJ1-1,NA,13,TGTGCCAGCAGGGGACCGGAGGGGGCTGAAGCTTTCTTT,CASRGPEGAEAFF
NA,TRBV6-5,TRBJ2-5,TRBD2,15,TGTGCCAGCAGTTACCTCCGGGGGGGCGGAGAGACCCAGTACTTC,CASSYLRGGGETQYF
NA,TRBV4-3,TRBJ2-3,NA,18,TGCGCCAGCAGCCTTATTGTTCCCAGGGGCAATAGCACAGATACGCAGTATTTT,CASSLIVPRGNSTDTQYF
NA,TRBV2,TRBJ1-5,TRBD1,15,TGTGCCAGCAGTGACATGGGACAGCAGAATCAGCCCCAGCATTTT,CASSDMGQQNQPQHF
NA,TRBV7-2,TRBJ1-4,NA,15,TGTGCCAGCAGACCTACAGGGACGACTAATGAAAAACTGTTTTTT,CASRPTGTTNEKLFF
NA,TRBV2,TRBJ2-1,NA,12,TGTGCCAGCAGTGAAGCCAGGAATGAGCAGTTCTTC,CASSEARNEQFF
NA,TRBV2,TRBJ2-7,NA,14,TGTGCCAGCAGTGGCTCGAGCTCTGTCTACGAGCAGTACTTC,CASSGSSSVYEQYF
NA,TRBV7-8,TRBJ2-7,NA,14,TGTGCCAGCAGCTTTCGGCGCAACTCCTACGAGCAGTACTTC,CASSFRRNSYEQYF
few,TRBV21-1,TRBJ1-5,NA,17,TGTGCCAGCAGCGAGCCGGAAAACCCCAGGGGAAATCAGCCCCAGCATTTT,CASSEPENPRGNQPQHF
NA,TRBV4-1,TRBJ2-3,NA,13,TGCGCCAGCAGCCAAGGTTCTCCGGATACGCAGTATTTT,CASSQGSPDTQYF
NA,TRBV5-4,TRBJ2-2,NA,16,TGTGCCAGCAGCTTCGAGATGGGACTGAACACCGGGGAGCTGTTTTTT,CASSFEMGLNTGELFF
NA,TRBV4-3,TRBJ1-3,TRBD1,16,TGCGCCAGCAGCCAAGAACCACAGGGGACTGGAAACACCATATATTTT,CASSQEPQGTGNTIYF
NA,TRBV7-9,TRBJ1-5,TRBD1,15,TGTGCCAGCAGCCAGGGGGGGACAAGCAATCAGCCCCAGCATTTT,CASSQGGTSNQPQHF
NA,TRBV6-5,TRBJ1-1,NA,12,TGTGCCAGCCTCAGGGAGGGCACTGAAGCTTTCTTT,CASLREGTEAFF
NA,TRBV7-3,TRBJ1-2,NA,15,TGTGCCAGCAGCCCGCAGGGAGGGCCGAACTATGGCTACACCTTC,CASSPQGGPNYGYTF
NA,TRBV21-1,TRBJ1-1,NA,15,TGTGCCAGCAGCAAGTGCACAGGGGGGAACACTGAAGCTTTCTTT,CASSKCTGGNTEAFF